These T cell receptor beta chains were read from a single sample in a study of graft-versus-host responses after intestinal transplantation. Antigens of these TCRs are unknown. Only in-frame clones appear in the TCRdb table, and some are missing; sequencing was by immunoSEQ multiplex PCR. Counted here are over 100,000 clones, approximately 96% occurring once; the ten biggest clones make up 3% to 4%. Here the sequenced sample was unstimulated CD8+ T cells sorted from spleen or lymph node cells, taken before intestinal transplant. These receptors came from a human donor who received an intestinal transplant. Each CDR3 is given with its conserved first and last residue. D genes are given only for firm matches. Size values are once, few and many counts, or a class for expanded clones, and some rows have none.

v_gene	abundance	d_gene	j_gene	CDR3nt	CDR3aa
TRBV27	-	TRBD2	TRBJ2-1	TGTGCCAGCAGGTGGACTAGCGGGAGCCATGAGCAGTTCTTC	CASRWTSGSHEQFF
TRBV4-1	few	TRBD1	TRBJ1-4	TGCGCCAGCAGCCGGGACAGTGAAAAACTGTTTTTT	CASSRDSEKLFF
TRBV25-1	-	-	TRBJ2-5	TGTGCCAGCAGTGAATCCGAGCGGATGAGGGAGACCCAGTACTTC	CASSESERMRETQYF
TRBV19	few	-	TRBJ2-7	TGTGCCAGTAGTATCGCCGAAGGTTCGCCCTACGAGCAGTACTTC	CASSIAEGSPYEQYF
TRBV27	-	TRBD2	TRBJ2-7	TGTGCCAGCAGCCAATTTAGCGGGAGGAGGACCTACGAGCAGTACTTC	CASSQFSGRRTYEQYF
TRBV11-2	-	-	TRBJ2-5	TGTGCCAGCAGCTCCCTTGGGAGTGAGACCCAGTACTTC	CASSSLGSETQYF
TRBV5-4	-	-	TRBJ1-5	TGTGCCAGCAGCTTGTACGGGGATAGCAATCAGCCCCAGCATTTT	CASSLYGDSNQPQHF
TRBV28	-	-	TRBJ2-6	TGTGCCAGCAGTTTATCTGTCTCTGGGGCCAACGTCCTGACTTTC	CASSLSVSGANVLTF
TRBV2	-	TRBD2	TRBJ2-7	TGTGCCAGCAGTGAGTCCGCGGTAGCGGGATCCTACGAGCAGTACTTC	CASSESAVAGSYEQYF
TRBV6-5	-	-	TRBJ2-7	TGTGCCAGCAGTTACTCCAGCTTTTACTCCTACGAGCAGTACTTC	CASSYSSFYSYEQYF
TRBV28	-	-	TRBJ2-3	TGTGCCAGCAGTCGGAATACGCAGTATTTT	CASSRNTQYF
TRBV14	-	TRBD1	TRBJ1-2	TGTGTTACTCGGGACAGGGGGATCTATGGCTACACCTTC	CVTRDRGIYGYTF
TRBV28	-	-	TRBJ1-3	TGTGCCAGCAGTCCGTCAAGCTCTGGAAACACCATATATTTT	CASSPSSSGNTIYF
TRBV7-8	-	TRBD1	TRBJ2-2	TGTGCCAGCACCTTAGAGGGACAGGGTTTCATCGGGGAGCTGTTTTTT	CASTLEGQGFIGELFF
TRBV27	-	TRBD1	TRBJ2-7	TGTGCCAGCAGTGAACAGGGGCCAACCTACGAGCAGTACTTC	CASSEQGPTYEQYF
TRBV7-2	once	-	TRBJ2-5	TGTGCCAGCAGCTCTAGGGGCCCCGCAGGGACCCAGTACTTC	CASSSRGPAGTQYF
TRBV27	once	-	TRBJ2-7	TGTGCCAGCAGTTCCTCGCGGGGCGCTGGGTCCTACGAGCAGTACTTC	CASSSSRGAGSYEQYF
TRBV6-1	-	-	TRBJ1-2	TGTGCCAGCAGTGAAGCGGTTCAAGGATCCGGCTATGGCTACACCTTC	CASSEAVQGSGYGYTF
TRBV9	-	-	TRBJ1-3	TGTGCCAGCAGCGGTATTGGAAACACCATATATTTT	CASSGIGNTIYF
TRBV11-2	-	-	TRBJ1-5	TGTGCCAGCGGGGAGGGGAAGGTGGGCAATCAGCCCCAGCATTTT	CASGEGKVGNQPQHF
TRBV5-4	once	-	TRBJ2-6	TGTGCCAGCAGCTTAGCGGGCTCTGGGGCCAACGTCCTGACTTTC	CASSLAGSGANVLTF
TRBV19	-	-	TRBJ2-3	TGTGCCAGTAGTATAATAGCAGGGGCTACAGATACGCAGTATTTT	CASSIIAGATDTQYF
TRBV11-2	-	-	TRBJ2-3	TGTGCCAGCAGCGGACTACCCACAGATACGCAGTATTTT	CASSGLPTDTQYF
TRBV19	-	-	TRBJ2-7	TGTGCCAGTAGTATAGGGCCGGGTTGGCACGAGCAGTACTTC	CASSIGPGWHEQYF
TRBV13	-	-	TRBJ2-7	TGTGCCAGCAACTCCCAGACAGTCCACGAGCAGTACTTC	CASNSQTVHEQYF
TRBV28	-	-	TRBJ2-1	TGTGCCAGCAGTTTGCTGGTGAGCTCCTACAATGAGCAGTTCTTC	CASSLLVSSYNEQFF
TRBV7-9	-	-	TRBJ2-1	TGTGCCAGCAGCTTAGGTGGGGGTGAGCAGTTCTTC	CASSLGGGEQFF
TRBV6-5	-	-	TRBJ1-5	TGTGCCAGCAGTCTTGCCATCAGGGCTCGTCAGCCCCAGCATTTT	CASSLAIRARQPQHF
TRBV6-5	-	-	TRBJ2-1	TGTGCCAGCAGGGAGGTCTTCCACAATGAGCAGTTCTTC	CASREVFHNEQFF
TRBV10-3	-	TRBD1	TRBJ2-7	TGTGCCATCAGCGGAGGACAGGGAGGCTACGAGCAGTACTTC	CAISGGQGGYEQYF
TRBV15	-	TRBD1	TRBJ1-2	TGTGCCACCAGCAGAGATGGACAGGCCGAGAACACCTTC	CATSRDGQAENTF
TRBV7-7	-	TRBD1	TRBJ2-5	TGTGCTAGCAGCGTCCTGGACAGGGAGTCCCAGTACTTC	CASSVLDRESQYF
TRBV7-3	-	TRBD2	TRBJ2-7	TGTGCCAGCAGCTTACGGGGTGGGAGGGTGGACGAGCAGTACTTC	CASSLRGGRVDEQYF
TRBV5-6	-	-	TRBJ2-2	TGTGCCAGCAGCCCGACAGTCGGGGAGCTGTTTTTT	CASSPTVGELFF
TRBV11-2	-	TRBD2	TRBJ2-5	TGTGCCAGCAGCTTAGAACGCGGGAGGCCCCCAGGGACCCAGTACTTC	CASSLERGRPPGTQYF
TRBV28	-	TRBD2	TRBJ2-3	TGTGCCAGCAGTTTGGGGACTAGCGGGACAGATACGCAGTATTTT	CASSLGTSGTDTQYF
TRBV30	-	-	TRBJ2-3	TGTGCCTGGAGTGTGGGGGGCACAGATACGCAGTATTTT	CAWSVGGTDTQYF
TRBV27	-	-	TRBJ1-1	TGTGCCAGCAGTCTCTGGGGGGGCCTGAACACTGAAGCTTTCTTT	CASSLWGGLNTEAFF
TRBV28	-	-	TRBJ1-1	TGTGCCAGCAGTTCTCCTCGAGACACTGAAGCTTTCTTT	CASSSPRDTEAFF
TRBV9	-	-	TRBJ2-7	TGTGCCAGCAGCGTAACTATGGGTGGTTACGAGCAGTACTTC	CASSVTMGGYEQYF
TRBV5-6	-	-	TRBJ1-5	TGTGCCAGCAGCTTGGTCGGGGAAGGCAATCAGCCCCAGCATTTT	CASSLVGEGNQPQHF